The text below deals with one T cell receptor (beta chain). These data originate in a study of blood T cell repertoires in COVID-19. Across under 25 US areas, participants ranged in age from about 18 to 90 years. Profiled with immunoSEQ multiplex PCR; TCRdb holds only in-frame clones, not every one. The data contain over 200,000 clones, around 89% of them seen just once; the ten biggest clones take up about 2.3%. The CDR3 spans 13 residues. The germline gives CDR1 SGHDN, CDR2 FVKESK. V dropped 0 bases and J dropped 10 bases, with 9 bases sitting between them. This TCR came from a woman in her 40s with acute COVID-19. Sequencing was performed on PBMCs or T cells enriched from blood (not recorded which). The chain joins TRBV14 to TRBJ2-2; no clear D. For the CDR3, the DNA is TGTGCCAGCAGCCAAGATCTTGCGTTGGAGCTGTTTTTT. Amino acids: CASSQDLALELFF. Drawing the rest from reference TRBV14 and TRBJ2-2, the complete variable domain is EAGVTQFPSHSVIEKGQTVTLRCDPISGHDNLYWYRRVMGKEIKFLLHFVKESKQDESGMPNNRFLAERTGGTYSTLKVQPAELEDSGVYFCASSQDLALELFFGEGSRLTVL.